This TCR beta chain comes out of a study of CD4 T cells in relation to SARS-CoV-2 and coronaviruses. The assay was immunoSEQ multiplex PCR, and TCRdb's table has in-frame clones only and misses some. The repertoire includes under 45,000 clones, roughly 84% of them detected once, and approximately 4.5% sits in the top ten. As for this clone: The antigen is unknown.

Roughly 100,000 naive or memory CD4+ cells were cultured with CEF peptides for approximately eleven days. The sequencing input was naive CD4+ T cells from PBMCs, cultured in vitro. Subset denoted: naive CD4+ T cells isolated by negative enrichment. The clonotype was recovered from an adult with COVID-19.

Here the CDR3 reads CASGTPSGANVLTF. As DNA, the CDR3 is TGTGCCAGCGGGACACCCTCTGGGGCCAACGTCCTGACTTTC. The chain couples TRBV19 to TRBJ2-6; weak D call: TRBD1 (6 bases). With 9 bases removed from V and 0 bases from J, the gap between germline ends came to 9 bases. Germline V CDR1 and CDR2: LNHDA, SQIVND (reference sequence). The CDR3 is 14 residues long.